This T cell receptor beta chain was captured in a study of blood T cell repertoires in COVID-19. This clone has a single count. Participants spanned ages 18 to 89 years and resided in some 22 US areas. The V segment lost 3 bases and the J segment 9 bases; nucleotides outside the gene matches: 2. The CDR3 is 13 amino acids. CDR1 LNHDA and CDR2 SQIVND come from the germline V gene (reference sequence). Profiling relied on immunoSEQ multiplex PCR, and the TCRdb table lists in-frame clones only, not all of them. Among roughly 220,000 clones, 85% to 90% were seen once, and the ten largest hold roughly 3.7%.

The material sequenced was PBMCs or T cells enriched from blood (not recorded which). This clonotype was sampled from a young woman in a cohort exposed to, infected with or recovered from COVID-19 (not recorded which). The gene calls are TRBV19 and TRBJ2-1, with TRBD2 matching 10 bases. The CDR3 nucleotides are TGTGCCAGTAGTATTTCTAGCGGGAGTGAGCAGTTCTTC. Residues: CASSISSGSEQFF.